The 27 T cell receptor beta chains reported below all come from one sample, sequenced in a study of a mutant IDH1 vaccine in newly diagnosed glioma. This sample's time point: baseline, week 1 (first vaccination visit). Treatment meaning: pre-vaccination baseline after standard-of-care therapy. Measured with immunoSEQ multiplex PCR; TCRdb has only the in-frame clones, and not every one. The table records about 98,000 clones, about 90% of them present only once. The sample consisted of PBMCs, taken from a glioma patient treated with radiotherapy, temozolomide or both. Every receptor here comes from a woman in her 50s with glioma.

This clone has just one count. This chain joins TRBV29-1 and TRBJ2-3, with 7 bases that match TRBD2. The V and J ends lost 1 base and 2 bases, in that order; junction bases with no gene match: 3. The CDR3 is 14 residues long. Germline V CDR1 and CDR2: SQVTM, ANQGSEA. The CDR3 protein is CSVEAGGVTDTQYF. The CDR3 region has the DNA TGCAGCGTTGAAGCGGGAGGTGTCACAGATACGCAGTATTTT.

For the CDR3, the DNA is TGCGCCAGCAGCTCCGGACAGGGCTCCTACGAGCAGTACTTC. Translation gives CASSSGQGSYEQYF. V gene TRBV4-1 combines with J gene TRBJ2-7, with 8 bases lining up with TRBD1. V trimming: 5 bases; J trimming: 0 bases; junction bases outside the gene matches: 3. CDR3 length: 14 amino acids. Germline assignment: CDR1 MGHRA and CDR2 YSYEKL.

The chain joins TRBV7-9 to TRBJ1-2; 10 nucleotides line up with TRBD1. Germline CDR1 and CDR2: SEHNR and FQNEAQ (reference sequence). This CDR3 comprises 14 residues. The ends lost 5 bases at V and 5 bases at J; junction bases unmatched: 5. The CDR3 is CASSDRDRGYGYTF. The CDR3 nucleotides are TGTGCCAGCAGCGACCGGGACAGGGGATATGGCTACACCTTC.

The J gene is TRBJ2-1, the V gene TRBV9; the D is unclear. The CDR3 extends over 11 amino acids. The V gene's germline CDR1 is SGDLS and CDR2 YYNGEE. V was cut by 3 bases and J by 9 bases, with 7 bases left in between. The DNA of the CDR3 is TGTGCCAGCAGCGCCGAGAGTGAGCAGTTCTTC. It codes for CASSAESEQFF.

V usage is TRBV11-2 and J usage is TRBJ2-1; TRBD1 agrees at 9 bases. The CDR3 is made up of 15 amino acids. Trimming took 1 base from V and 8 from J; bases not matched to a gene: 6. Germline CDR1 is SGHAT and CDR2 is FQNNGV. The chain's CDR3 is CASSLVQGARDEQFF. CDR3 DNA: TGTGCCAGCAGCTTAGTACAGGGGGCGCGGGATGAGCAGTTCTTC. Combining the CDR3 with reference TRBV11-2 and TRBJ2-1 gives the whole variable domain EAGVAQSPRYKIIEKRQSVAFWCNPISGHATLYWYQQILGQGPKLLIQFQNNGVVDDSQLPKDRFSAERLKGVDSTLKIQPAKLEDSAVYLCASSLVQGARDEQFFGPGTRLTVL.

This rearrangement joins TRBV5-8 to TRBJ1-5; the D is unclear. Trimming stripped 0 bases from V and 6 bases from J, with 4 bases between. The germline V gene encodes CDR1 SGHTS and CDR2 YDEGEE. The length of the CDR3 is 12 residues. CDR3 amino acids: CASSLDGQPQHF. CDR3 sequence (DNA): TGTGCCAGCAGCTTGGATGGTCAGCCCCAGCATTTT.

V usage is TRBV19 and J usage is TRBJ1-2, with TRBD1 identical over 10 bases. J was trimmed by 4 bases and V by 7 bases; bases with no gene match: 6. This CDR3 region has 14 residues. Germline CDR1 reads LNHDA; CDR2 reads SQIVND (reference sequence). The CDR3 loop is CASTRDRGGYGYTF. CDR3 bases: TGTGCCAGTACTCGGGACAGGGGAGGCTATGGCTACACCTTC.

The chain links TRBV2 to TRBJ2-1; D tentatively reads TRBD1 or TRBD2 (5 bases each). The germline CDR1 and CDR2 sequences are SNHLY and FYNNEI. This CDR3 spans 15 amino acids. Trimming took 6 bases from V and 0 from J, leaving 12 bases between them. CDR3 amino acids: CASRGDRSSYNEQFF. The CDR3 DNA sequence: TGTGCCAGCAGGGGGGACCGTAGCTCCTACAATGAGCAGTTCTTC.

The V call is TRBV6-9, the J call TRBJ1-6; 7 nucleotides align to TRBD1. Germline lookup yields CDR1 MNHGY and CDR2 SVAAGI. J gave up 6 bases and V 0 bases, and 5 bases lay outside the gene matches. The CDR3 consists of 16 residues. CDR3 sequence reads: CASSYSPGQINSPLHF. CDR3 nucleotide sequence: TGTGCCAGCAGTTATTCACCGGGACAGATTAATTCACCCCTCCACTTT.

As regards this clone: A read error may produce the germline difference seen at one junction end. This sequence joins TRBV7-7 and TRBJ2-7; 7 nucleotides agree with TRBD2. Germline lookup yields CDR1 SSHAT and CDR2 FNYEAQ (reference sequence). The CDR3 runs 13 residues. The CDR3 sequence: CASSRGESYEQYF. Written as DNA, the CDR3 is TGTGCTAGCAGCCGGGGGGAGTCCTACGAGCAGTACTTC.

The rearrangement links TRBV5-6 to TRBJ1-2, with D maybe TRBD1 (5 bases). The germline gives CDR1 SGHDT, CDR2 YYEEEE. CDR3 length equals 14 residues. V was trimmed by 2 bases and J by 4 bases, leaving 12 bases between them. The CDR3 DNA sequence: TGTGCCAGCAGCTTCAGTGTGGGGACCTATGGCTACACCTTC. Translating gives CASSFSVGTYGYTF.

V usage is TRBV5-1 and J usage is TRBJ1-4, with 8 bases identical to TRBD1. The CDR3 loop spans 15 amino acids. Germline loops: CDR1 SGHRS, CDR2 YFSETQ. J lost 7 bases, V lost 0 bases, and 5 bases had no gene match. The CDR3 coding sequence is TGCGCCAGCAGCTTGGTTGGCAGGGGGCCTGAAAAACTGTTTTTT. It translates to CASSLVGRGPEKLFF.

The rearrangement links TRBV5-5 to TRBJ2-7; TRBD1 matches at 7 bases. CDR3 length equals 13 residues. With 4 bases clipped from V and 2 bases from J, the junction kept 3 bases outside the gene matches. Per the germline V gene, CDR1 is SGHKS and CDR2 is YYEKEE (reference sequence). CDR3: CASSGDRAYEQYF. CDR3 nucleotide sequence: TGTGCCAGCAGCGGTGACAGGGCCTACGAGCAGTACTTC.

V and J are TRBV28 and TRBJ2-7, with 7 bases lining up with TRBD1. This CDR3 has 15 amino acids. The germline V gene has CDR1 MDHEN and CDR2 SYDVKM. With V trimmed by 6 bases and J by 3 bases, 11 bases remained unmatched. CDR3 loop: CASRARQGTVYEQYF. In DNA, the CDR3 is TGTGCCAGCAGAGCCCGACAGGGAACCGTCTACGAGCAGTACTTC.

DNA for the CDR3: TGTGCCAGTAGTATATTACAGGGGGCACACTCTGGGGCCAACGTCCTGACTTTC. This sequence encodes CASSILQGAHSGANVLTF. The J gene is TRBJ2-6, the V gene TRBV19, with 9 bases identical to TRBD1. V was pared by 2 bases and J by 0 bases, with 5 bases of the junction left unmatched. There are 18 residues in the CDR3. The germline CDR1 and CDR2 sequences are LNHDA and SQIVND (reference sequence).

This chain uses TRBV19 with TRBJ2-2; 14 bases fit TRBD2. The V gene's germline CDR1 is LNHDA and CDR2 SQIVND (reference sequence). This CDR3 comprises 15 residues. Germline trimming cut 5 bases from V and 8 bases from J; bases unmatched to any gene: 4. The CDR3 sequence is CASSVGLAGGGELFF. The CDR3 nucleotides are TGTGCCAGTAGTGTCGGACTAGCGGGAGGTGGGGAGCTGTTTTTT.

The V and J genes are TRBV27 and TRBJ2-6; 7 bases are shared with TRBD1. The CDR3 totals 16 residues. The V segment lost 3 bases and the J segment 4 bases; nucleotides outside the gene matches: 6. Germline CDR1 is MNHEY and CDR2 is SMNVEV (reference sequence). As DNA, the CDR3 is TGTGCCAGCAGTTTGGCCAGGGGGTCCGGGGCCAACGTCCTGACTTTC. This gives the protein CASSLARGSGANVLTF.

This rearrangement joins TRBV28 to TRBJ1-1; possible D gene TRBD1, 5 bases. Trimming took 6 bases from V and 1 from J, leaving 18 bases between them. The CDR3 consists of 16 residues. Germline V CDR1 and CDR2: MDHEN, SYDVKM. CDR3 protein: CASSPWDPSGNTEAFF. CDR3 DNA sequence: TGTGCCAGCAGCCCCTGGGACCCGTCGGGGAACACTGAAGCTTTCTTT.

This rearrangement joins TRBV11-2 to TRBJ2-7, with 13 positions matching TRBD2. This CDR3 region has 16 residues. V lost 3 bases, J lost 2 bases, and 4 bases stayed unmatched. CDR1 SGHAT and CDR2 FQNNGV come from the germline V gene. CDR3 region: CASSLGLAGLTYEQYF. The DNA for the CDR3 is TGTGCCAGCAGCTTGGGACTAGCGGGACTTACCTACGAGCAGTACTTC.

The J gene is TRBJ2-3, the V gene TRBV10-3, with D perhaps TRBD2 (6 bases). CDR3 length equals 15 residues. V was pared by 4 bases and J by 0 bases, with 11 bases between. Germline loops: CDR1 ENHRY, CDR2 SYGVKD. CDR3 in amino acids: CAISVGLTSTDTQYF. The DNA for the CDR3 is TGTGCCATCAGTGTGGGACTCACTAGCACAGATACGCAGTATTTT.

The chain recombines TRBV10-3 with TRBJ2-7, with D perhaps matching TRBD2 (6 bases). This CDR3 comprises 14 residues. The germline CDR1 and CDR2 sequences are ENHRY and SYGVKD. V was trimmed by 6 bases and J by 2 bases, leaving 14 bases between them. The CDR3 region is CAIREGSAAYEQYF. Here the CDR3 DNA reads TGTGCCATCAGGGAGGGTTCAGCAGCCTACGAGCAGTACTTC.

The rearrangement links TRBV18 to TRBJ2-1, with 9 nucleotides matching TRBD1. J lost 3 bases, V lost 2 bases, and 2 bases had no gene match. Germline CDR1 KGHSH, CDR2 LQKENI. The CDR3 has 15 amino acids. CDR3 residues: CASSPDRGDYNEQFF. The CDR3 DNA follows: TGTGCCAGCTCACCAGACAGGGGGGACTACAATGAGCAGTTCTTC.

The chain is built from TRBV6-1 and TRBJ1-1; 7 bases line up with TRBD1. The CDR3 runs to 13 residues. The V gene end was trimmed by 2 bases and the J gene end by 6 bases; junction bases not matched to a gene: 3. Germline CDR1 MNHNS, CDR2 SASEGT. DNA of the CDR3: TGTGCCAGCAGTGAACCGGACAGGTCTGAAGCTTTCTTT. This translates into CASSEPDRSEAFF.

V gene TRBV28 combines with J gene TRBJ1-3; D perhaps matches TRBD1 (5 bases). The germline V and J ends were trimmed by 6 bases and 4 bases, with 19 bases remaining between them. The CDR3 is 16 residues long. Germline V gene data show CDR1 as MDHEN and CDR2 as SYDVKM. For the CDR3, the DNA is TGTGCCAGCAGCCCTTCGGGGGGGAAAGAAGGAAACACCATATATTTT. This codes for CASSPSGGKEGNTIYF. The full variable domain, its missing parts supplied by reference TRBV28 and TRBJ1-3, is DVKVTQSSRYLVKRTGEKVFLECVQDMDHENMFWYRQDPGLGLRLIYFSYDVKMKEKGDIPEGYSVSREKKERFSLILESASTNQTSMYLCASSPSGGKEGNTIYFGEGSWLTVV.

The DNA for the CDR3 is TGCGCCAGCAGCCCGGTTCGGGGTGGGGGGTCGGCAGATACGCAGTATTTT. Protein product: CASSPVRGGGSADTQYF. The chain joins TRBV5-1 to TRBJ2-3, with a weak D call TRBD2 (6 bases). The CDR3 totals 17 residues. The germline V and J ends were trimmed by 4 bases and 4 bases, with 22 bases remaining between them. Per the germline V gene, CDR1 is SGHRS and CDR2 is YFSETQ.

V and J are TRBV27 and TRBJ2-5; possibly TRBD1 for D (5 bases). Trimming pared 9 bases from V and 0 bases from J, leaving 8 bases between. This CDR3 contains 12 residues. Germline CDR1 MNHEY, CDR2 SMNVEV (reference sequence). This chain's CDR3 is CASKTDQETQYF. In DNA form, the CDR3 reads TGTGCCAGTAAGACAGACCAAGAGACCCAGTACTTC.

This rearrangement joins TRBV7-9 to TRBJ2-7; D may correspond to TRBD1 or TRBD2 (6 bases each). CDR1 and CDR2 (germline): SEHNR, FQNEAQ (reference sequence). The CDR3 has 14 amino acids. The V end was cut by 5 bases, the J end by 7 bases, with 18 bases between. DNA of the CDR3: TGTGCCAGCAGCCCTAGGGGGGTGTTTGAAGAGCAGTACTTC. This translates into CASSPRGVFEEQYF.